What follows is one T cell receptor beta chain and its context. The clone's antigen remains unknown. No base-level quality is on record; no much larger clone is a single base apart. This sample stems from a study of shared clonotypes between healthy human individuals (dated by TCRdb to 2019 to 2021). As for the study more broadly: A couple of women and three men aged 18 to 49 years were included in the cohort. To estimate repertoire size and how much clonotypes are shared between individuals, the study performed deep sequencing of blood TCR repertoires from roughly five healthy adults. To increase sequencing depth and limit assay-specific biases, TCR repertoire library preparation and sequencing were carried out by different laboratories using diverse techniques. For each donor, three plates each were used for CD4 naive and CD4 memory, two plates were used for CD8 naive, and one plate was used for CD8 memory. Leukapheresis yielded between about 0.9 and 10 billion PBMCs per donor. The full study reports these points: Compared with non-shared clonotypes, the clonotypes found in all four sorted-subset donors had higher generation probabilities. When several donors were compared, the shared fraction of clonotypes was approximately 5% for naive CD4, around 3.6% for naive CD8, 2% to 2.5% for memory CD4, and roughly 0.4% for memory CD8. Incomplete sequencing was indicated by rarefaction of sorted-subset datasets, despite the large sequencing depth. Pairwise subsampling indicated that sequencing depth was expected to affect the degree of clonotype sharing among donors. Because the study included a small number of donors, the genetic and exposure-history diversity represented was limited. Larger estimated clonotype richness was generally found for naive subsets than for memory subsets. Sampling was restricted to blood, and TCR repertoires in tissue are likely to differ from TCR repertoires in blood.

CD8 naive samples were obtained by positive selection for CCR7 among CD45RO-negative cells, yielding a CD45RA+CCR7+ population from which TemRA cells were excluded. Donors were healthy HIV-negative adults with no recently reported acute infections or vaccinations. Only Caucasian adults living in Nashville, Tennessee, USA were represented among the donors. After blood collection by leukapheresis, PBMCs were isolated using Ficoll-Histopaque density gradient centrifugation and then cryopreserved in the vapor phase of liquid nitrogen. Purity and quantity of every magnetically sorted T cell population were checked by analytical flow cytometry. Each sorted fraction had its genomic DNA isolated and then quantified by UV absorbance on a Nanodrop 2000c. Using the deep immunoSEQ assay, multiplex PCR amplified TCR CDR3 regions from genomic DNA. Extracted genomic DNA from each cell subset was distributed evenly across all wells of several immunoSEQ 96-well plates, and each plate was treated as a replicate. For sorted subsets, each replicate PCR was loaded with approximately 200 ng genomic DNA, equivalent to approximately 27,000 T cell genomes. Purified libraries were quantified with a Qubit 3.0 fluorometer, sized on a Bioanalyzer 2100, and re-quantified with the KAPA Library Quantification kit. A separate single-read 150-cycle Illumina NextSeq 550 flow cell was used to sequence each immunoSEQ 96-well plate. In the authors' own workflow: The immunoSEQ output contained only junctional sequences without quality scores, so filtering could not match that applied to full-length reads. To assign V/J genes and CDR3, sequences were annotated against IMGT germline references using PyIR, a Python wrapper for IgBLAST v1.9. Reads were filtered out if the reads had weak V/J assignments (E-value above 1e-6), no CDR3, stop codons, out-of-frame junctions, or ambiguous translated residues. A V3J clonotype was defined by an identical inferred V gene, J gene, and CDR3 amino acid sequence. Percentage overlap between repertoires was computed as shared unique clonotypes divided by the size of the smaller repertoire. RTK rarefaction, the Chao1 estimator, and Recon v2.1 estimates of unobserved clonotypes were used to assess repertoire richness. Generation probabilities for all TCRbeta clonotypes obtained by the gDNA method from four donors were computed using OLGA. Entries here come from immuneACCESS through TCRdb and include only in-frame sequences with V and J called. Some clones fail to appear in such tables; in the studies checked, an unresolved V gene covers under half of the shortfall, and the cause of the remainder is unknown. That table supplies the V and J calls and clone size; D and trimming were determined from the DNA. The sample includes nearly 2 million clones, with approximately 94% observed a single time. The ten top clones hold approximately 1.2% of the sample.

Based on the germline V gene, the CDR1 and CDR2 sequences are SGHDT and YYEEEE. The CDR3 covers 16 residues, taking in both the cysteine and the phenylalanine. CDR3 DNA only is kept here, 48 bases in frame from base 1. V ends up 5 bases short and J 2 bases short, with an unmatched junction base count of 8. The sequenced material came from naive CD8+ T cells sorted from blood. The sample's cell subset or site, from its label and the paper: CD45RA+CCR7+. The V and J genes are TRBV5-6 and TRBJ1-5, with 9 bases aligning to TRBD1. The receptor was isolated from a man in his late teens or twenties in good health. CDR3 protein: CASSHWTGVRNQPQHF. The DNA sequence is TGTGCCAGCAGTCATTGGACAGGGGTCCGCAATCAGCCCCAGCATTTT.